This T cell receptor (beta chain) was sequenced during a study of tumor and adjacent non-tumor tissue in lung cancer. Study-wide context: Aged roughly 31 to 76 years, patients included nine to ten men and a few women with stage I to III disease.

As concerns this clonotype: Antigen unknown. Germline is not matched at one junction end, which may reflect a read error.

The length of the CDR3 is 12 residues. Germline CDR1 reads MNHEY; CDR2 reads SVGAGI. Points from the study as a whole: Higher tumor TCR diversity was associated with shorter survival.

TCRbeta libraries were built with three rounds of nested PCR, modified from ARM-PCR. TCRdb itself ran the multiplex PCR reads through MiXCR, one entry per CDR3 protein. The table records around 200,000 distinct CDR3 sequences, approximately 74% of them present only once. RNA was extracted from bulk tissue without any cell sorting. Chemotherapy-naive patients with new lung cancer underwent thoracic surgery in China, August–late 2014. This sequence joins TRBV6-5 and TRBJ1-2; weak D call: TRBD1 (5 bases). The sequence was collected from a man aged 55-75 years with non-small cell lung cancer. Sequencing was carried out using lung tumor tissue. CDR3 amino acids: CARSYGTGGYAF. The CDR3 nucleotides read TGTGCCAGGAGTTATGGGACGGGAGGCTACGCCTTC.